The clone carrying this T cell receptor beta chain was detected once. As yet, its antigen is unknown. There were TCR beta CDR3 regions amplified from RNA transcripts. HTBI primers were employed in a first-round RT-PCR of the TCR CDR3. TCRdb reanalysed the multiplex PCR reads using MiXCR and keeps one entry per CDR3 protein. This sample has some 510,000 distinct CDR3 sequences, with more than 45% found just once. This sample was included in a study of T cells in Graves' hyperthyroidism and ophthalmopathy. The CDR3 covers 13 residues. V dropped 6 bases and J dropped 11; count of bases not matched to a gene: 11. Germline values: CDR1 SNHLY, CDR2 FYNNEI. Aged 18 to 65, the patients had hyperthyroidism that was newly diagnosed and had lasted under 2 months. The diagnoses drew upon clinical symptoms, serum thyroxine and TRAb, thyroid ultrasound and orbital computed tomography. General study points: Ophthalmopathy was told apart from stable hyperthyroidism by a 13 V-J model. Ophthalmopathy was identified by the model a median 6.5 months ahead of onset.

This sequence was found in a woman younger than 35 with Graves' hyperthyroidism. The chain has TRBV2 and TRBJ2-5; TRBD1 matches 8 bases. The sequenced sample was peripheral blood or thyroid tissue (not recorded which). The CDR3 protein is CASSIRYRGTQYF. DNA of the CDR3: TGTGCCAGCAGCATACGCTACAGGGGGACTCAGTACTTC.